Following are 20 T cell receptor beta chains from one sample sequenced in a study of T cells in Graves' hyperthyroidism and ophthalmopathy. Amplified TCR beta CDR3 regions came from RNA transcripts. RT-PCR in the first round (using the HTBI primer set) targeted the TCR CDR3. Using its own MiXCR run on the multiplex PCR reads, TCRdb lists one record per CDR3 protein. Among fewer than 750,000 distinct CDR3 sequences listed, about half were seen once. The sample taken for sequencing was peripheral blood or thyroid tissue (not recorded which). The source of these receptors is a young woman with Graves' hyperthyroidism.

V is TRBV7-2 and J is TRBJ2-7; the D gene is possibly TRBD2 (5 bases). Germline CDR1 reads SGHTA; CDR2 reads FQGNSA. The CDR3 length is 13 residues. V gave up 4 bases and J gave up 7 bases, with 14 bases separating them. CDR3 in amino acids: CASSSDSRREQYF. In DNA form, the CDR3 reads TGTGCCAGCAGCTCCGACTCTAGGAGGGAGCAGTACTTC.

The chain joins TRBV7-3 to TRBJ1-4; D possibly corresponds to TRBD1 (5 bases). This CDR3 has 14 amino acids. Germline V gives CDR1 SGHTA, CDR2 FQGTGA. Trimming removed 5 bases at V and 5 bases at J, with 12 bases between. The CDR3 DNA sequence: TGTGCCAGCAGCCCTGACAGCCGAAATGAAAAACTGTTTTTT. Its translation: CASSPDSRNEKLFF.

J is TRBJ2-5 and V is TRBV24-1; D might be TRBD1 (6 bases). CDR3 length: 15 amino acids. V was clipped by 8 bases and J by 9 bases, with 24 bases between them. CDR1 and CDR2 from the germline V gene are KGHDR and SFDVKD. The CDR3 DNA reads as TGTGCCACCAATAGCGTTGGGGGCCCCTTGGAACCCCAGTACTTC. It translates to CATNSVGGPLEPQYF.

In its sample, this clonotype was seen many times. The chain is built from TRBV10-3 and TRBJ1-2; the D is unclear. This CDR3 contains 12 residues. CDR1 is ENHRY, CDR2 SYGVKD, per germline. With 0 bases removed from V and 1 base from J, the gap between germline ends came to 0 bases. The CDR3 sequence is CAISESNYGYTF. The CDR3 DNA reads as TGTGCCATCAGTGAGTCTAACTATGGCTACACCTTC.

This clonotype was observed many times. V is TRBV29-1 and J is TRBJ1-3; D gene unclear. This CDR3 is 13 amino acids long. CDR1 SQVTM and CDR2 ANQGSEA come from the germline V gene. Trimming removed 7 bases from V and 0 bases from J, with 10 bases in between. The CDR3 loop reads CSAQGPSGNTIYF. The CDR3, as DNA: TGCAGCGCTCAAGGACCCTCTGGAAACACCATATATTTT.

V usage is TRBV7-9 and J usage is TRBJ2-5; 10 bases align to TRBD2. J lost 5 bases, V lost 5 bases, and 14 bases had no gene match. The CDR3 length is 17 residues. CDR1 is SEHNR, CDR2 FQNEAQ, per germline (reference sequence). CDR3 coding DNA: TGTGCCAGCAGCCTCCGGGCTGGGACTAGCGAGGGGGAGACCCAGTACTTC. Translating it yields CASSLRAGTSEGETQYF.

V usage is TRBV19 and J usage is TRBJ1-2; D may be TRBD1 (6 bases). Germline V gene data show CDR1 as LNHDA and CDR2 as SQIVND (reference sequence). With 7 bases removed from V and 4 bases from J, the gap between germline ends came to 16 bases. The CDR3 is 14 residues long. The chain's CDR3 is CASTRTGNAYGYTF. The CDR3 coding sequence is TGTGCCAGTACTCGAACAGGGAACGCCTATGGCTACACCTTC.

The rearrangement joins TRBV11-3 to TRBJ2-7, with D possibly matching TRBD2 (6 bases). In germline, CDR1 is SGHNT, CDR2 YENEEA. V was shortened by 4 bases and J by 7 bases, with 23 bases between the two germline ends. The CDR3 is 16 amino acids. Here the CDR3 reads CASSSLGGTPYNEQYF. For the CDR3, the DNA is TGTGCCAGCAGCTCCCTGGGCGGGACCCCCTACAATGAGCAGTACTTC.

Note on this clonotype: A much more abundant neighbour one base away suggests this may be a read error. The chain employs TRBV14 and TRBJ2-7; TRBD2 matches at 11 bases. This CDR3 is built from 14 residues. The germline CDR1 and CDR2 sequences are SGHDN and FVKESK. CDR3 protein: CASSRLAGGYGQYF. CDR3 nucleotide sequence: TGTGCCAGCAGCCGGCTAGCGGGAGGATACGGGCAGTACTTC.

The gene calls are TRBV20-1 and TRBJ1-5; a weak D match, TRBD1 (6 bases). There are 14 residues in the CDR3. Deletions cut 3 bases from V and 1 base from J, with 10 bases between. CDR1 DFQATT and CDR2 SNEGSKA come from the germline V gene (reference sequence). The DNA of the CDR3 is TGCAGTGCTAGTATGCAGGGGAGCAATCAGCCCCAGCATTTT. Protein: CSASMQGSNQPQHF.

This clonotype was counted at least ten times. The chain links TRBV19 to TRBJ1-1, with D uncertain. With 3 bases removed from V and 0 bases from J, the gap between germline ends came to 14 bases. CDR3 size: 16 residues. CDR1 is LNHDA and CDR2 is SQIVND in the germline V gene (reference sequence). CDR3 coding DNA: TGTGCCAGTAGTATCGATCGGAGCGGAATGAACACTGAAGCTTTCTTT. It encodes CASSIDRSGMNTEAFF.

CDR3 nucleotide sequence: TGTGCCAGTAGTATAGTTGGGGGGCTTGCGGAGACCCAGCATTTT. It is translated as CASSIVGGLAETQHF. V is TRBV19 and J is TRBJ1-5; perhaps TRBD1 as D (6 bases). The CDR3 spans 15 residues. V was shortened by 1 base and J by 11 bases, with 18 bases between the two germline ends. Germline CDR1 and CDR2: LNHDA and SQIVND (reference sequence).

This clonotype has ten or more counts. This chain uses TRBV25-1 with TRBJ2-2, with D unclear. The germline V and J ends were trimmed by 1 base and 6 bases, with 3 bases remaining between them. The CDR3 is 12 amino acids. The germline gives CDR1 MGHDK, CDR2 SYGVNS. This CDR3 is CASSELAGELFF. The CDR3 coding sequence is TGTGCCAGCAGTGAATTGGCCGGGGAGCTGTTTTTT.

This clonotype came up a few times. The chain links TRBV7-9 to TRBJ2-7; unclear D gene. The CDR3 extends over 12 amino acids. V dropped 6 bases and J dropped 7 bases, with 13 bases sitting between them. The germline V gene has CDR1 SEHNR and CDR2 FQNEAQ (reference sequence). The CDR3 protein is CASSPGWDEQYF. CDR3 sequence (DNA): TGTGCCAGCAGTCCCGGTTGGGATGAGCAGTACTTC.

Concerning this clonotype itself: A much larger clone differs by one base, so this may be a read error. CDR3 amino acids: CACSLFRVSGANVLTF. The CDR3 DNA reads as TGTGCCTGCAGCTTATTCAGGGTATCTGGGGCCAACGTCCTGACTTTC. The chain recombines TRBV4-2 with TRBJ2-6; D possibly corresponds to TRBD1 (5 bases). CDR3 length equals 16 residues. Germline CDR1 and CDR2: LGHNA and YNFKEQ.

This clonotype has at least ten counts. This chain connects TRBV12-3 or TRBV12-4 to TRBJ2-5; D remains unclear. The length of the CDR3 is 13 residues. Deletions cut 5 bases from V and 1 base from J, with 8 bases between. As DNA, the CDR3 is TGTGCCAGCAGTCCGGACGGCCAAGAGACCCAGTACTTC. Residues: CASSPDGQETQYF.

This chain links TRBV7-9 with TRBJ2-5, with D perhaps TRBD1 (5 bases). Trimming stripped 5 bases from V and 3 bases from J, with 10 bases between. Per the germline V gene, CDR1 is SEHNR and CDR2 is FQNEAQ (reference sequence). The CDR3 contains 13 residues. CDR3 region: CASSAETEETQYF. CDR3 coding DNA: TGTGCCAGCAGCGCAGAGACAGAAGAGACCCAGTACTTC.

The V and J genes are TRBV12-3 or TRBV12-4 and TRBJ1-6; D gene ambiguous. Trimming cost V 7 bases and J 7 bases, with 14 bases left between them. This CDR3 is built from 14 residues. The CDR3 DNA sequence: TGTGCCAGCACTCATGACGGACTCAATTCACCCCTCCACTTT. Translation gives CASTHDGLNSPLHF.

This clonotype showed up many times. The rearrangement links TRBV6-6 to TRBJ1-3; D ambiguous. This CDR3 spans 16 amino acids. Trimming shortened V by 0 bases and J by 0 bases, and 9 bases separated the two germline ends. CDR1 and CDR2 (germline): MNHNY, SVGAGI (reference sequence). This chain's CDR3 is CASSYSTPGSGNTIYF. CDR3 bases: TGTGCCAGCAGTTACTCGACACCGGGCTCTGGAAACACCATATATTTT.

The genes are TRBV5-1 and TRBJ2-5, with TRBD2 matching 10 bases. CDR3 length: 15 amino acids. V lost 4 bases to trimming and J lost 2 bases; unmatched junction nucleotides: 5. The germline V gene encodes CDR1 SGHRS and CDR2 YFSETQ. CDR3 protein: CASSGTAGGQETQYF. Here the CDR3 DNA reads TGCGCCAGCAGCGGGACAGCGGGAGGGCAAGAGACCCAGTACTTC.